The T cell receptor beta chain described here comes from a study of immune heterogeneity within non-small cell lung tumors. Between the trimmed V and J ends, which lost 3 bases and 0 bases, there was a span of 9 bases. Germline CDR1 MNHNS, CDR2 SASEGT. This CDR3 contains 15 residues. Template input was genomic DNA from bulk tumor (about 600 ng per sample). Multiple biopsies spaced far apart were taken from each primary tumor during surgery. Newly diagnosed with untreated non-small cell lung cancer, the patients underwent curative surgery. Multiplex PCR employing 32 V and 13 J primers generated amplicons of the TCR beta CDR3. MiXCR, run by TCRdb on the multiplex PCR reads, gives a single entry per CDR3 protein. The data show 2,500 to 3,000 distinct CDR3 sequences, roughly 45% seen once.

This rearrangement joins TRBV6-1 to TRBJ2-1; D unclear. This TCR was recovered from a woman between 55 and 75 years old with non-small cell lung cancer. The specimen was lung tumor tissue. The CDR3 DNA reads TGTGCCAGCAGTGATCGCGGAAACTCCTACAATGAGCAGTTCTTC. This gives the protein CASSDRGNSYNEQFF.